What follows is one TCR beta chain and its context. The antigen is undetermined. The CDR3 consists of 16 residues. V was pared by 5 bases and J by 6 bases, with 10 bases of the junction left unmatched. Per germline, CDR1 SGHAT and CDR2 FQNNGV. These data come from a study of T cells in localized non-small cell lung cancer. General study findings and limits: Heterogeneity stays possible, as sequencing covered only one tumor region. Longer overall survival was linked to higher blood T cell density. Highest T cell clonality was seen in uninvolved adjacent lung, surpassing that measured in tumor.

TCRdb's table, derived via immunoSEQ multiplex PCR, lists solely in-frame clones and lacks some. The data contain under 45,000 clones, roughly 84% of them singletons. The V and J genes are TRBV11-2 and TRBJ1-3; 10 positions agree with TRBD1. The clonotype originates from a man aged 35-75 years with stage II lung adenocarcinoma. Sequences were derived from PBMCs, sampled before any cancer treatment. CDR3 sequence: CASSPLGTGAQNTIYF. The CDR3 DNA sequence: TGTGCCAGCAGCCCGCTCGGGACAGGGGCCCAAAACACCATATATTTT. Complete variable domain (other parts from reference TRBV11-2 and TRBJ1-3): EAGVAQSPRYKIIEKRQSVAFWCNPISGHATLYWYQQILGQGPKLLIQFQNNGVVDDSQLPKDRFSAERLKGVDSTLKIQPAKLEDSAVYLCASSPLGTGAQNTIYFGEGSWLTVV.